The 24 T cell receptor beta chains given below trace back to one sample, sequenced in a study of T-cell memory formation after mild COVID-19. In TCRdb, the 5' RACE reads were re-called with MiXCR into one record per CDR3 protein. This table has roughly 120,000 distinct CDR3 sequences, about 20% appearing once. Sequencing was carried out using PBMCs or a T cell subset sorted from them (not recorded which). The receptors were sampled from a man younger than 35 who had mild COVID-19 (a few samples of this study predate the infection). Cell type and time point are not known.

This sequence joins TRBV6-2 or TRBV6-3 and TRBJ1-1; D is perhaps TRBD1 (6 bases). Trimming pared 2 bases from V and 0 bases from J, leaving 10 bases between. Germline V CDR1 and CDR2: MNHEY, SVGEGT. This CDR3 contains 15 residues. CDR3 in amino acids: CASSYVAGVNTEAFF. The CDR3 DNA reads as TGTGCCAGCAGTTACGTCGCAGGGGTGAACACTGAAGCTTTCTTT.

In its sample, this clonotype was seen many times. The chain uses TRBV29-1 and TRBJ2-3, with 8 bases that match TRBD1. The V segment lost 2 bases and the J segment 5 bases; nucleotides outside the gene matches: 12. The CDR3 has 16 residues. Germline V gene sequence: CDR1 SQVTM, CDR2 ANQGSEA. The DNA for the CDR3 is TGCAGCGTTGAAAAGGGGCCAGGGGGCGCGGTAGATACGCAGTATTTT. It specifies CSVEKGPGGAVDTQYF.

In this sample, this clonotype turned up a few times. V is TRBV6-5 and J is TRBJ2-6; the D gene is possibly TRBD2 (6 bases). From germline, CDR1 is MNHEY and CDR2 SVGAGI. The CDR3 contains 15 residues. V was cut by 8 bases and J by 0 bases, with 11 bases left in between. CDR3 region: CASAPGDSGANVLTF. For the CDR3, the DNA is TGTGCCAGCGCCCCGGGAGACTCTGGGGCCAACGTCCTGACTTTC.

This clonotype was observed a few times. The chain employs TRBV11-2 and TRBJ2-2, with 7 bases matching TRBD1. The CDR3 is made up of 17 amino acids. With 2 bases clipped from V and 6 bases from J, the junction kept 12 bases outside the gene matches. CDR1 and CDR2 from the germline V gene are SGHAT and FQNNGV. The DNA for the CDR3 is TGTGCCAGCAGCTTAAGTCTGCAGGGGGAAATCGCCGGGGAGCTGTTTTTT. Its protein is CASSLSLQGEIAGELFF. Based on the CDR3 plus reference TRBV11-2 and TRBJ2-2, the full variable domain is EAGVAQSPRYKIIEKRQSVAFWCNPISGHATLYWYQQILGQGPKLLIQFQNNGVVDDSQLPKDRFSAERLKGVDSTLKIQPAKLEDSAVYLCASSLSLQGEIAGELFFGEGSRLTVL.

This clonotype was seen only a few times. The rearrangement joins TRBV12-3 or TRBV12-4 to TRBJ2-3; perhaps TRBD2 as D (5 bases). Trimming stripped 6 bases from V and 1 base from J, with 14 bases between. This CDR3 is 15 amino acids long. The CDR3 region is CASSGVPMGTDTQYF. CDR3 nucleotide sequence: TGTGCCAGCAGCGGGGTCCCGATGGGCACAGATACGCAGTATTTT.

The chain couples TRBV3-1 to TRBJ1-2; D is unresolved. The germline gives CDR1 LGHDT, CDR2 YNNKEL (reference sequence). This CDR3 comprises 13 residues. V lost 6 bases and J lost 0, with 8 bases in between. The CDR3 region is CASSGFTNYGYTF. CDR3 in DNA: TGTGCCAGCAGTGGATTCACTAACTATGGCTACACCTTC.

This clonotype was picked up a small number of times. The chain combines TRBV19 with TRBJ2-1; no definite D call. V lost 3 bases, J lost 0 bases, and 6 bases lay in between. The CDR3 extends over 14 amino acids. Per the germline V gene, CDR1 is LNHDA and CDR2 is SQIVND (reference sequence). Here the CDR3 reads CASSIAGSYNEQFF. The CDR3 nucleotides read TGTGCCAGTAGTATCGCCGGCTCCTACAATGAGCAGTTCTTC.

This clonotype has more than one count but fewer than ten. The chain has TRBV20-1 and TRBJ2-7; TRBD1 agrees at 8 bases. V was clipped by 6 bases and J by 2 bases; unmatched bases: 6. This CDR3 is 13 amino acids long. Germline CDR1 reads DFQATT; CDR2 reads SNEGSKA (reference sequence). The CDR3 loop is CSARDRRTYEQYF. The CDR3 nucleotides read TGCAGTGCCCGGGACAGGCGCACCTACGAGCAGTACTTC.

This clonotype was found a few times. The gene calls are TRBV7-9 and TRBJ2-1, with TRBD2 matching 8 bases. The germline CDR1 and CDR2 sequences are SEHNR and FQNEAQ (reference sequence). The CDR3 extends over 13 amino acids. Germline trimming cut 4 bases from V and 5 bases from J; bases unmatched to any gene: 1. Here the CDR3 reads CASSWRGDNEQFF. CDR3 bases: TGTGCCAGCAGCTGGCGGGGGGACAATGAGCAGTTCTTC.

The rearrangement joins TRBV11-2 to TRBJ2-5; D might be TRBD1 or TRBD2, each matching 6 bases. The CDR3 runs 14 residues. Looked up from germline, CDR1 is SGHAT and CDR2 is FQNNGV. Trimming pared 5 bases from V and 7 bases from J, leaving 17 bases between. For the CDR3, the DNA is TGTGCCAGCAGCCCCCCCGGGGGCCCTCGGACCCAGTACTTC. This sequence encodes CASSPPGGPRTQYF.

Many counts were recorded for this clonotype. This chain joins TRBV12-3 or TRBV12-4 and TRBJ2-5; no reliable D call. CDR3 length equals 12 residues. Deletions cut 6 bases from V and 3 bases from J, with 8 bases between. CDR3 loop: CASSREEETQYF. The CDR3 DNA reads TGTGCCAGCAGCCGAGAGGAAGAGACCCAGTACTTC.

Here the CDR3 reads CASSVGQGIPTEAFF. The CDR3 coding sequence is TGTGCCAGCAGCGTAGGACAGGGCATTCCCACTGAAGCTTTCTTT. V gene TRBV9 combines with J gene TRBJ1-1; 7 nucleotides align to TRBD1. Germline-derived CDR1 and CDR2 are SGDLS and YYNGEE. V lost 0 bases and J lost 4; bases outside the gene matches: 6. CDR3 length equals 15 residues.

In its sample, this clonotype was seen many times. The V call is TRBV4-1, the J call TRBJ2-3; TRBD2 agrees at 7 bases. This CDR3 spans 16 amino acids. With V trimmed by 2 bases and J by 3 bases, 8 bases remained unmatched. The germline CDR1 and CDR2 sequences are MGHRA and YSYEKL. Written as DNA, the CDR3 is TGCGCCAGCAGCCAAACCCCCTTGGGGGGGACAGATACGCAGTATTTT. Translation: CASSQTPLGGTDTQYF.

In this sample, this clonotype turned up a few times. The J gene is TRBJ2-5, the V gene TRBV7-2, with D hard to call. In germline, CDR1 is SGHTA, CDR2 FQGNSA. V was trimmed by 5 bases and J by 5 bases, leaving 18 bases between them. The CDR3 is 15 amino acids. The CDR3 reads CASSETGLGGETQYF. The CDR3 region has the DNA TGTGCCAGCAGCGAGACGGGCCTAGGTGGGGAGACCCAGTACTTC.

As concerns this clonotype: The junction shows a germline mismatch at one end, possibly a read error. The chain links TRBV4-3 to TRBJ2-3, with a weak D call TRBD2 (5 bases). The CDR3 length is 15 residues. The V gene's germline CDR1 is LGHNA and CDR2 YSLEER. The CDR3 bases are TGCGCCAGCAGCCAGGACCTAGCAGTTGGAGATGCGCAGTATTTT. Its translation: CASSQDLAVGDAQYF.

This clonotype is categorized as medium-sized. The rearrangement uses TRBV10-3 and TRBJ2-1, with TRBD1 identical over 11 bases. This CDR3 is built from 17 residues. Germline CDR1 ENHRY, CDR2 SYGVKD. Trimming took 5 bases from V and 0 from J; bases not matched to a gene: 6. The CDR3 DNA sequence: TGTGCCATCAGTTCCTCCGGGACAGGGGGCTCCTACAATGAGCAGTTCTTC. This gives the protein CAISSSGTGGSYNEQFF.

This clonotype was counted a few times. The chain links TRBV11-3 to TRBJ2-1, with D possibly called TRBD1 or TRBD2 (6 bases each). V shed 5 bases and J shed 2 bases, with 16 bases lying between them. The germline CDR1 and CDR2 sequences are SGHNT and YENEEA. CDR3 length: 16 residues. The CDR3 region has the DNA TGTGCCAGCAGCGGAGGGGGGCAGGGGCCCTACAATGAGCAGTTCTTC. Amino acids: CASSGGGQGPYNEQFF.

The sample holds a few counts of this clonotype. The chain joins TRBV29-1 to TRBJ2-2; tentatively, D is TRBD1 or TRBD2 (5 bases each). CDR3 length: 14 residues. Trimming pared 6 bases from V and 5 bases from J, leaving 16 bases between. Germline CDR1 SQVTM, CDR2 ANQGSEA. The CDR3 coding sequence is TGCAGCGTCCCGGGGCTCGTCAAAACCGGGGAGCTGTTTTTT. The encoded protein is CSVPGLVKTGELFF.

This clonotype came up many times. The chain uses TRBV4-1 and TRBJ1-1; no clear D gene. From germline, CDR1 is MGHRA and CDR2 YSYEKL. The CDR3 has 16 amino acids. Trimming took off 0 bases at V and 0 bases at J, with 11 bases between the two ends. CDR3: CASSQDAGNMNTEAFF. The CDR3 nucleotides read TGCGCCAGCAGCCAAGACGCAGGCAACATGAACACTGAAGCTTTCTTT.

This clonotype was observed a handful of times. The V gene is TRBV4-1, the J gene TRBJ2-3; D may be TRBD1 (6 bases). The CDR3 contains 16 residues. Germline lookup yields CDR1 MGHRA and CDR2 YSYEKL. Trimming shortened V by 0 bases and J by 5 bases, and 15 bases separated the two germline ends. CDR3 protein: CASSQEGGWGGDTQYF. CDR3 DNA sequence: TGCGCCAGCAGCCAAGAAGGGGGTTGGGGCGGAGATACGCAGTATTTT.

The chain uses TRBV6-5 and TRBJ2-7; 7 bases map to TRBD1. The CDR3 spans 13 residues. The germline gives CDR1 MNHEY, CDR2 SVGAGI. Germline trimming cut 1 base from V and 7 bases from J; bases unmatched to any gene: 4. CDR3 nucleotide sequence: TGTGCCAGCAGTTACTGGCAGGGGGTGGAGCAGTACTTC. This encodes CASSYWQGVEQYF.

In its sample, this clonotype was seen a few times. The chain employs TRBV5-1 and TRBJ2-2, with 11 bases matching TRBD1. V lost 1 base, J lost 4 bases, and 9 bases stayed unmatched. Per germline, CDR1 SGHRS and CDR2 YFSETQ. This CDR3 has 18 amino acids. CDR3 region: CASSLQGPGQGGTGELFF. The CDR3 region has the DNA TGCGCCAGCAGCTTGCAAGGACCGGGACAGGGGGGCACCGGGGAGCTGTTTTTT.

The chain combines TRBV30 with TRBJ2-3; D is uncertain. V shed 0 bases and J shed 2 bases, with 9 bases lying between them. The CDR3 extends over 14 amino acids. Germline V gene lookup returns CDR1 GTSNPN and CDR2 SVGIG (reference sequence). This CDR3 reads CAWSVLGFTDTQYF. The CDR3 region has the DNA TGTGCCTGGAGTGTACTCGGCTTCACAGATACGCAGTATTTT.

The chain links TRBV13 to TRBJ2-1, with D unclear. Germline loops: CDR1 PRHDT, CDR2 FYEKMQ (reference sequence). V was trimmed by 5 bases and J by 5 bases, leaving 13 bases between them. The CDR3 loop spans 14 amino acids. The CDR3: CASSRVGSNNEQFF. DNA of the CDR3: TGTGCCAGCAGCCGCGTTGGTTCCAACAATGAGCAGTTCTTC.